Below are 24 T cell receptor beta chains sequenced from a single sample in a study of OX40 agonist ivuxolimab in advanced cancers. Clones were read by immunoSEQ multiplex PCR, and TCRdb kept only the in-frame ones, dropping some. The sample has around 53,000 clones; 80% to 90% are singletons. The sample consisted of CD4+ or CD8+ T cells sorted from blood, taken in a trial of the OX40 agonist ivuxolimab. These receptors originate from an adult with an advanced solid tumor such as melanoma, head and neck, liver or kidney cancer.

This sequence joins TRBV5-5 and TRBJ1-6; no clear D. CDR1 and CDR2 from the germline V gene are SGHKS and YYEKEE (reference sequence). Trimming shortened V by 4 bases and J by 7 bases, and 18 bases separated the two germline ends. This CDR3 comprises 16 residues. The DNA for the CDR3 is TGTGCCAGCAGCCCCCTGCAGGAGCTACGAAATTCACCCCTCCACTTT. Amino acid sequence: CASSPLQELRNSPLHF.

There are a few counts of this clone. The CDR3 bases are TGCGCCAGCAGCCAAGCCGCTACTACCCTGAACACTGAAGCTTTCTTT. Translating it yields CASSQAATTLNTEAFF. This chain connects TRBV4-1 to TRBJ1-1; unclear D gene. Between the trimmed V and J ends, which lost 1 base and 0 bases, there was a span of 12 bases. CDR1 is MGHRA and CDR2 is YSYEKL in the germline V gene. This CDR3 has 16 amino acids.

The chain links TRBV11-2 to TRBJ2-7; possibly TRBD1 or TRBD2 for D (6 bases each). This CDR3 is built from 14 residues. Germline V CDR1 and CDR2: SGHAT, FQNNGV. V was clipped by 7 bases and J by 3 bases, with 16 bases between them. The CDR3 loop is CASTSGGGIYEQYF. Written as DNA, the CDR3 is TGTGCCAGCACCTCCGGAGGGGGGATCTACGAGCAGTACTTC.

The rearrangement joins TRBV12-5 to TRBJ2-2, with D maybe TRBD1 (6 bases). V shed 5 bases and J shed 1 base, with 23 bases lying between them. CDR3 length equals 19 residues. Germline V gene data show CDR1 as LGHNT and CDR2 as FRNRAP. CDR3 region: CASGPRRTARTQNTGELFF. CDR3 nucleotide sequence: TGTGCTAGTGGTCCGCGTCGGACAGCGCGAACCCAGAACACCGGGGAGCTGTTTTTT.

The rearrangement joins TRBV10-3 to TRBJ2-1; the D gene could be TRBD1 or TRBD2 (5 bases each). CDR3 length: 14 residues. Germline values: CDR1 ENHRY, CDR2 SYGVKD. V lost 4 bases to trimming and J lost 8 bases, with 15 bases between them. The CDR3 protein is CAISGAGSRDEQFF. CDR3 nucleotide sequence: TGTGCCATCAGTGGGGCAGGGAGTAGGGATGAGCAGTTCTTC.

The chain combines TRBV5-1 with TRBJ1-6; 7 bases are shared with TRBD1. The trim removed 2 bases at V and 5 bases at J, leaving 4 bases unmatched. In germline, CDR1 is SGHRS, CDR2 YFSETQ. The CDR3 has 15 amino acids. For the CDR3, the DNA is TGCGCCAGCAGCTTTGAAGGGGGCAATAATTCACCCCTCCACTTT. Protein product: CASSFEGGNNSPLHF.

CDR3 nucleotide sequence: TGTGCCAGCAGCCAAGATCTCACAGGCAGGGAAGAGACCCAGTACTTC. It yields the protein CASSQDLTGREETQYF. The chain joins TRBV4-2 to TRBJ2-5, with D tentatively TRBD1 (5 bases). V shed 0 bases and J shed 3 bases, with 14 bases lying between them. Per germline, CDR1 LGHNA and CDR2 YNFKEQ. The CDR3 length is 16 residues.

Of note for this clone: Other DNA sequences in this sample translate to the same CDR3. The CDR3 DNA sequence: TGCGCCAGCAGTGGACAGGGGTACACTGAAGCTTTCTTT. It yields the protein CASSGQGYTEAFF. The chain is built from TRBV10-1 and TRBJ1-1, with 8 bases matching TRBD1. CDR1 WNHNN and CDR2 SYGVQD come from the germline V gene (reference sequence). CDR3 size: 13 residues. After removal of 4 bases from V and 3 bases from J, the junction contained 1 base not matched to a gene.

CDR3 bases: TGCGCCAGCAGCTGGGGGTCCCCCAGGGGAGGGGGCCCCTCCTATAATTCACCCCTCCACTTT. As protein: CASSWGSPRGGGPSYNSPLHF. The rearrangement uses TRBV5-1 and TRBJ1-6; 7 positions agree with TRBD1. This CDR3 is 21 amino acids long. Germline V lookup: CDR1 SGHRS, CDR2 YFSETQ. V gave up 3 bases and J gave up 0 bases; unmatched junction bases: 18.

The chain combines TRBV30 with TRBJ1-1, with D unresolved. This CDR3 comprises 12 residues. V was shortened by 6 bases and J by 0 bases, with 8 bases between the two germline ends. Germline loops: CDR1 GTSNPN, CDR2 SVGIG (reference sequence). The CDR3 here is CACRTVNTEAFF. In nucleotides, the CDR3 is TGTGCCTGCCGGACTGTGAACACTGAAGCTTTCTTT. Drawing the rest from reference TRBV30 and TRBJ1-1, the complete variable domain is SQTIHQWPATLVQPVGSPLSLECTVEGTSNPNLYWYRQAAGRGLQLLFYSVGIGQISSEVPQNLSASRPQDRQFILSSKKLLLSDSGFYLCACRTVNTEAFFGQGTRLTVV.

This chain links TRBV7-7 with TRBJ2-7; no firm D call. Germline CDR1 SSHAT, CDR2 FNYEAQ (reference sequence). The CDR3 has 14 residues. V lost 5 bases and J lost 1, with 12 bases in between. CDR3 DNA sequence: TGTGCCAGCAGCCCCTACGAGAGGTCCTACGAGCAGTACTTC. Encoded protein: CASSPYERSYEQYF.

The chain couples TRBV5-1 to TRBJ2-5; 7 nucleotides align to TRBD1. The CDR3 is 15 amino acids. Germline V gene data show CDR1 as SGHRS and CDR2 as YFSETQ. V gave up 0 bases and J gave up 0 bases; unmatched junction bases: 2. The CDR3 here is CASSLGQGYQETQYF. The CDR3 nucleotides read TGCGCCAGCAGCTTGGGACAGGGATACCAAGAGACCCAGTACTTC.

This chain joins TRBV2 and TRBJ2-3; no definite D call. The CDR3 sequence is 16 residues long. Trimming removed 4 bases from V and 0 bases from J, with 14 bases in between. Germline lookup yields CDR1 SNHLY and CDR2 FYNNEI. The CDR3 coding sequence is TGTGCCAGCAGTGTGGCTAGTCTGACTAGCACAGATACGCAGTATTTT. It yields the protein CASSVASLTSTDTQYF.

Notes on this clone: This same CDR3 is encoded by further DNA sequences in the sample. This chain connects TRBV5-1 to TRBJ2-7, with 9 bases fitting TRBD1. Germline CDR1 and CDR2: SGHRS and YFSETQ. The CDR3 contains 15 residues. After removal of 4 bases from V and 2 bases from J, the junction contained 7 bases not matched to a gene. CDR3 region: CASSLLGQGPYEQYF. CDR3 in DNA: TGCGCCAGCAGCCTCCTGGGACAGGGACCCTACGAGCAGTACTTC.

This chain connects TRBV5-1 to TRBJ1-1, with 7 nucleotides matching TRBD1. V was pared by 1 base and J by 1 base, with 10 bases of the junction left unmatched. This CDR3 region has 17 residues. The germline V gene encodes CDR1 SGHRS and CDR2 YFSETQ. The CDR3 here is CASSLSPGGFGNTEAFF. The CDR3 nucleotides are TGCGCCAGCAGCTTGAGTCCAGGGGGGTTTGGGAACACTGAAGCTTTCTTT.

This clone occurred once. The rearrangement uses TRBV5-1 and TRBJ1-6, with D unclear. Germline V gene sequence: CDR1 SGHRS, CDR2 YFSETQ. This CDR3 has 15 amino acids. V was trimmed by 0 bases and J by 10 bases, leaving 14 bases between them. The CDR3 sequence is CASSLDLSGVSPLHF. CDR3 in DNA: TGCGCCAGCAGCTTGGATCTCTCTGGAGTATCACCCCTCCACTTT.

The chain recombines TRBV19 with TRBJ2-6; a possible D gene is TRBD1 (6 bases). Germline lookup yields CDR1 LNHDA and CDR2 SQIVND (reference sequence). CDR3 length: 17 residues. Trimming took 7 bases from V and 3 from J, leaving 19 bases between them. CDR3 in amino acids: CASTSGEREFGANVLTF. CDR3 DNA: TGTGCCAGTACGTCAGGGGAGAGGGAGTTTGGGGCCAACGTCCTGACTTTC.

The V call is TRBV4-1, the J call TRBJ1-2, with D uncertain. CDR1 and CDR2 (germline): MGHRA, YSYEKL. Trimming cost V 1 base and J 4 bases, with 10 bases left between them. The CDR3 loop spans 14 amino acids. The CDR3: CASSQATGRYGYTF. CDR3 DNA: TGCGCCAGCAGCCAAGCAACGGGCCGCTATGGCTACACCTTC.

The CDR3 loop is CASSLDGTDTQYF. The CDR3 DNA reads as TGTGCCAGCAGCTTAGACGGCACAGATACGCAGTATTTT. The chain is built from TRBV11-3 and TRBJ2-3; D remains ambiguous. CDR1 SGHNT and CDR2 YENEEA come from the germline V gene. CDR3 length equals 13 residues. V dropped 0 bases and J dropped 1 base, with 2 bases sitting between them.

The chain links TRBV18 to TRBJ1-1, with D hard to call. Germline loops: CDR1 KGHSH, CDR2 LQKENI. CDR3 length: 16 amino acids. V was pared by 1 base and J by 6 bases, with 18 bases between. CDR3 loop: CASSPRSVGTSAEAFF. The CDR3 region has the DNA TGTGCCAGCTCACCACGGTCCGTTGGTACTAGCGCTGAAGCTTTCTTT.

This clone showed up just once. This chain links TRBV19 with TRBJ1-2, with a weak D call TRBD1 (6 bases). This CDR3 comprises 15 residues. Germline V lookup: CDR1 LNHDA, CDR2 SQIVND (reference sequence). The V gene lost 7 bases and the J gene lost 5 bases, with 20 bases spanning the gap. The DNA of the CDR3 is TGTGCCAGTACCCGAAACGCAGGGGCCACATATGGCTACACCTTC. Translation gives CASTRNAGATYGYTF.

Here the CDR3 DNA reads TGTGCCAGCTCACCACCGAACAGTCAAGAGACCCAGTACTTC. Amino acids: CASSPPNSQETQYF. The chain has TRBV18 and TRBJ2-5; unclear D gene. The CDR3 is made up of 14 amino acids. The ends were cut back, 0 bases at V and 2 bases at J, with 7 bases in the middle. Looked up from germline, CDR1 is KGHSH and CDR2 is LQKENI.

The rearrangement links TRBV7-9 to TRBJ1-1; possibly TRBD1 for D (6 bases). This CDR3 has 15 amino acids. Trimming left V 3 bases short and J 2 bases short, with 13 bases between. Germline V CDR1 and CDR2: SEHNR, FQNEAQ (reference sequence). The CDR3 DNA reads TGTGCCAGCAGCTTCTCGGGGGACATTAACACTGAAGCTTTCTTT. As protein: CASSFSGDINTEAFF.

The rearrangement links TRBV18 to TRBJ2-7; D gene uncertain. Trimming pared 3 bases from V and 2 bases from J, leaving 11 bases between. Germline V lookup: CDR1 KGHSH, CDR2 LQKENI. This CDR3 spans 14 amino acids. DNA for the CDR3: TGTGCCAGCTCACCGGGTAGGAGACCCTACGAGCAGTACTTC. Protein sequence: CASSPGRRPYEQYF.